By proportion, the clone carrying this T cell receptor beta chain is medium-sized. TCRdb keeps only in-frame clones here, not all; method: immunoSEQ multiplex PCR. The sample lists roughly 68,000 clones, approximately 92% seen once, with roughly 4% in the top ten. The TCR comes from a man in his forties with rheumatoid arthritis. Sequencing input: PBMCs.

In DNA, the CDR3 is TGTGCCAGCAGCCTAAAAGCGACCATAGCGGGGGGCAAAAAAGATACGCAGTATTTT. Its protein product is CASSLKATIAGGKKDTQYF. This sequence joins TRBV9 and TRBJ2-3; 10 bases are a match to TRBD2. Looked up from germline, CDR1 is SGDLS and CDR2 is YYNGEE. J gave up 5 bases and V 4 bases, and 19 bases lay outside the gene matches. This CDR3 contains 19 residues.